The present TCR beta chain was sequenced within a study of T cell responses to AZD1222 COVID-19 vaccine. Clones were sequenced by immunoSEQ multiplex PCR, and TCRdb holds only the in-frame ones, with some missing. The top ten hold about 3% of the sample, which has 170,000 or so clones, approximately 90% seen once. V lost 5 bases, J lost 5 bases, and 15 bases lay in between. CDR1 and CDR2 (germline): LGHNT, FRNRAP. The CDR3 sequence is 14 residues long. Source: peripheral blood, taken on day 0 of AZD1222 vaccination. This sequence was found in an adult in good health. The genes are TRBV12-5 and TRBJ2-5, with TRBD2 as a possible D gene (6 bases). The CDR3 nucleotides read TGTGCTAGTGGTGCCGGGCTGGCGGGGGAGACCCAGTACTTC. Translation gives CASGAGLAGETQYF.